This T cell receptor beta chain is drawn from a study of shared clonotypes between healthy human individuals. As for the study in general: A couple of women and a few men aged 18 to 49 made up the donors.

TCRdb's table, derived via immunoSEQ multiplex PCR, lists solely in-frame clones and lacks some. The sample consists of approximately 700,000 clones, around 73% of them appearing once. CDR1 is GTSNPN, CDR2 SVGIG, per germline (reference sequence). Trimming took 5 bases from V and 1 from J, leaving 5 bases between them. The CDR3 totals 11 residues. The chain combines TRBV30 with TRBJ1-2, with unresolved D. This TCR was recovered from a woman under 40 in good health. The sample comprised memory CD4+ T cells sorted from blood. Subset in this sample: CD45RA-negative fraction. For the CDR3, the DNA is TGTGCCTGGGGGAGTAACTATGGCTACACCTTC. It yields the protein CAWGSNYGYTF.